There are many counts of the clone carrying this TCR beta chain. Its target is not known. This record comes from a study of T-cell reconstitution after alpha-beta-depleted transplantation in children. Findings of the study overall: Several patients had high TCRbeta diversity at day 60; it came from surviving recipient T cells and thymic progenitors. One year post-transplant, T-cell counts and diversity were largely derived from T cells produced anew. Two months or so post-transplant, alpha-beta T cells reportedly derived from several hundred expanded graft clones.

V was cut by 6 bases and J by 4 bases, with 21 bases left in between. The CDR3 length is 16 residues. Preparing the TCRbeta library involved the use of unique molecular identifiers. TCRdb ran MiXCR on the PCR reads and lists one entry per CDR3 protein. The table records 200,000 to 300,000 distinct CDR3 sequences, approximately 8% of them present only once. The source of this sequence is a male patient under 18 who had a stem cell transplant for acute lymphoblastic leukemia, so the T cells may come from the graft donor. This material consisted of PBMCs, mostly from graft donor cells, taken 180 days after TCRalphabeta/CD19-depleted stem cell transplant. The rearrangement links TRBV12-3 or TRBV12-4 to TRBJ1-2, with D perhaps matching TRBD1 (5 bases). CDR3 nucleotides: TGTGCCAGCAGGCCATCCGGGACCCCGCTTAGCTATGGCTACACCTTC. This translates into CASRPSGTPLSYGYTF.